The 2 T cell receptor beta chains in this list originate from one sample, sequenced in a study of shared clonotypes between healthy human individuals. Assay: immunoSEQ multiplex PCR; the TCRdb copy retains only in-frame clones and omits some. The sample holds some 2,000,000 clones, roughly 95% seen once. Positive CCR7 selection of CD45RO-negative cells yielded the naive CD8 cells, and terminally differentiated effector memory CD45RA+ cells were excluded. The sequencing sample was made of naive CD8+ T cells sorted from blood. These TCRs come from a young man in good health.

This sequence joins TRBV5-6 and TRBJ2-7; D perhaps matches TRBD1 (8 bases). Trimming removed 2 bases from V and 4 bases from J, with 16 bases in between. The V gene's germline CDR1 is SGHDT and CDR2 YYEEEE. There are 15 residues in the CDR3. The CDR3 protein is CASSFPTGEGYEQYF. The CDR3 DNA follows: TGTGCCAGCAGCTTTCCGACAGGGGAGGGGTACGAGCAGTACTTC.

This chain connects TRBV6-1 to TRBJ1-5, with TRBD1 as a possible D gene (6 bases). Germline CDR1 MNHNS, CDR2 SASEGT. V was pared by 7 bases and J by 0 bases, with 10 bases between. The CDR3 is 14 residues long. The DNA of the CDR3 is TGTGCCAGCATCCAGGGGTATAGCAATCAGCCCCAGCATTTT. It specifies CASIQGYSNQPQHF.